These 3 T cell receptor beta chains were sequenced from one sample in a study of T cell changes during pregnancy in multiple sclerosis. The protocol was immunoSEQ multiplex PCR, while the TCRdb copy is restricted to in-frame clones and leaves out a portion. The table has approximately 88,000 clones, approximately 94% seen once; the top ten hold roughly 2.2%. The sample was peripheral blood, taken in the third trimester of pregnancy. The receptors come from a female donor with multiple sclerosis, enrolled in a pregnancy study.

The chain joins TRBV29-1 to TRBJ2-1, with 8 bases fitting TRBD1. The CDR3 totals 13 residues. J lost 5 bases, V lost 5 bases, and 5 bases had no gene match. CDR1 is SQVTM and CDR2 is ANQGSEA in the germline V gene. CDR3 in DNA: TGCAGCGTTCCGGGACAGGCTAACAATGAGCAGTTCTTC. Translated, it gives CSVPGQANNEQFF.

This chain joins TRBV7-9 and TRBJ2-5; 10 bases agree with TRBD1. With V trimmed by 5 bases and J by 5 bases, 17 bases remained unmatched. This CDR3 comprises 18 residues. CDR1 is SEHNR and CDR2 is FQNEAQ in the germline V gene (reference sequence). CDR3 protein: CASSLPGQGIIRGETQYF. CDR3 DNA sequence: TGTGCCAGCAGCCTCCCGGGACAGGGGATTATTCGAGGGGAGACCCAGTACTTC.

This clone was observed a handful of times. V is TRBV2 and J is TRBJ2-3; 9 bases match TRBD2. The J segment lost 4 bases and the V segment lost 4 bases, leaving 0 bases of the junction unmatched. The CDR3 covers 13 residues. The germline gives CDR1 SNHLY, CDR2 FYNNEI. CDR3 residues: CASSGTSADTQYF. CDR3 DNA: TGTGCCAGCAGTGGGACTAGCGCAGATACGCAGTATTTT.